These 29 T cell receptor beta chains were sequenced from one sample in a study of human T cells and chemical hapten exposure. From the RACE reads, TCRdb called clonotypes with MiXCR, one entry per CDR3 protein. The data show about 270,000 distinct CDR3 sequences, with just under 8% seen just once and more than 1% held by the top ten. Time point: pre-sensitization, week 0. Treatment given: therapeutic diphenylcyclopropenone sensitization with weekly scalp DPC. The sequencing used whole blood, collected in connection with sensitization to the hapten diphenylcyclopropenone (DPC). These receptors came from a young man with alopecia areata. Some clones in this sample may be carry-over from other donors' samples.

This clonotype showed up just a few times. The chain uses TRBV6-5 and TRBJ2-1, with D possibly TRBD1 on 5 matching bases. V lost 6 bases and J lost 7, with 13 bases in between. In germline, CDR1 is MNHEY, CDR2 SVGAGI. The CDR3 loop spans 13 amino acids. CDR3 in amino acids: CASSSTVDNEQFF. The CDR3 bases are TGTGCCAGCAGCTCGACAGTCGATAATGAGCAGTTCTTC.

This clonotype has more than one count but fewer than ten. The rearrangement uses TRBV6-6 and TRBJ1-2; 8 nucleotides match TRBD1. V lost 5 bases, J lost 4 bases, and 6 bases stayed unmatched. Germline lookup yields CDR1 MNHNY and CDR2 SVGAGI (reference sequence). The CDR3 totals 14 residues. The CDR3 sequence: CASSADRASYGYTF. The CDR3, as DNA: TGTGCCAGCAGTGCGGACAGGGCCTCCTATGGCTACACCTTC.

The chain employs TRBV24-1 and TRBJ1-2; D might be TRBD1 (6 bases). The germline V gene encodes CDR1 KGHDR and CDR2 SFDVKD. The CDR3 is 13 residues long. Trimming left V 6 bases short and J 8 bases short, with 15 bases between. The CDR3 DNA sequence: TGTGCCACCAGTTCAGACAGGCGCGTAGGCTACACCTTC. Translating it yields CATSSDRRVGYTF.

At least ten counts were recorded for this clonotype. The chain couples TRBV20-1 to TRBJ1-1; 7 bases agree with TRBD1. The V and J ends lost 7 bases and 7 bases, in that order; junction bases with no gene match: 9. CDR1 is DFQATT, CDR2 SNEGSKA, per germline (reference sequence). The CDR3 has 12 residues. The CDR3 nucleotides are TGCAGTGTTCCGACAGGGTCTATTGAAGCTTTCTTT. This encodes CSVPTGSIEAFF.

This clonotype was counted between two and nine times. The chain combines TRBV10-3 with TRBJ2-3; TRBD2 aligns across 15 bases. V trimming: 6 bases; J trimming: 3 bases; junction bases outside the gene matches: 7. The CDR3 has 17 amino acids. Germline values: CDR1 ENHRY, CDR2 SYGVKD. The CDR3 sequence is CAISTGLAGGITDTQYF. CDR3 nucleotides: TGTGCCATCAGCACGGGACTAGCGGGGGGTATTACAGATACGCAGTATTTT.

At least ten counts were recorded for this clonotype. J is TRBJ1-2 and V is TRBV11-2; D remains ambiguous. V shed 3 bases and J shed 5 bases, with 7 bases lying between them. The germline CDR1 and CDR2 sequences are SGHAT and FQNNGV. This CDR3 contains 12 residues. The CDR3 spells CASSLADYGYTF. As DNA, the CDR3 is TGTGCCAGCAGCTTGGCGGATTATGGCTACACCTTC.

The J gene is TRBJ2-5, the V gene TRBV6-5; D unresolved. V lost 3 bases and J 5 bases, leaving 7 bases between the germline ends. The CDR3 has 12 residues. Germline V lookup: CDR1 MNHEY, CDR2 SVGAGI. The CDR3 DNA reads TGTGCCAGCAGTTATTTGTCGGAGACCCAGTACTTC. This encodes CASSYLSETQYF.

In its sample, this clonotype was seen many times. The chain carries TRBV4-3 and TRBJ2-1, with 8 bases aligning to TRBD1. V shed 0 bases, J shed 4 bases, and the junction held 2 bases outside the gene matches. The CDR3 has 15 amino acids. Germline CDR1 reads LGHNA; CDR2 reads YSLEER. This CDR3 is CASSQEQGAYNEQFF. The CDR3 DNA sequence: TGCGCCAGCAGCCAAGAGCAGGGGGCTTACAATGAGCAGTTCTTC.

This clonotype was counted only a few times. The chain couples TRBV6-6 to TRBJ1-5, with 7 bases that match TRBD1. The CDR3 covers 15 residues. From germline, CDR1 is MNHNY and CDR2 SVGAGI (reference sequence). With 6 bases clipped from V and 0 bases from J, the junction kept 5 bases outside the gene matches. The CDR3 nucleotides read TGTGCCAGCAGAGTTGGGACAGATAGCAATCAGCCCCAGCATTTT. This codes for CASRVGTDSNQPQHF.

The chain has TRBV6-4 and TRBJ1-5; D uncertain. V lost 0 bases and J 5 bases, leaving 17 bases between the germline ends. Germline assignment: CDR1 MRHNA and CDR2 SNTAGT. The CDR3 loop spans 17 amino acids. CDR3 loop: CASSDSVLWGMDQPQHF. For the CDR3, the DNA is TGTGCCAGCAGTGACTCTGTATTGTGGGGTATGGATCAGCCCCAGCATTTT.

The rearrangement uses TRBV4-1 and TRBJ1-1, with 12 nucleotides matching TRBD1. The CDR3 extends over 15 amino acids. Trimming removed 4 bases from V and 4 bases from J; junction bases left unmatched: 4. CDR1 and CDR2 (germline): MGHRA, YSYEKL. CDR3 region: CASSLPGQGATEAFF. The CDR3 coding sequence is TGCGCCAGCAGCCTTCCGGGACAGGGGGCCACTGAAGCTTTCTTT.

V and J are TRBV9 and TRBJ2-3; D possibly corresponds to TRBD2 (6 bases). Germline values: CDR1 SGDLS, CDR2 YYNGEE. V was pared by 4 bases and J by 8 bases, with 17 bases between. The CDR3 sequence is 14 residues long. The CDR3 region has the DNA TGTGCCAGCAGCCTTAGCCGGGGGAGTGTTACGCAGTATTTT. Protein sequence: CASSLSRGSVTQYF.

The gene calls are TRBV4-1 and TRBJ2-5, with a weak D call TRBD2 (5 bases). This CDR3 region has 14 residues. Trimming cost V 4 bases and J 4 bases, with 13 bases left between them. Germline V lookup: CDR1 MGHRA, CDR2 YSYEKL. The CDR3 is CASSLEAGGETQYF. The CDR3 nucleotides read TGCGCCAGCAGCCTGGAGGCAGGAGGAGAGACCCAGTACTTC.

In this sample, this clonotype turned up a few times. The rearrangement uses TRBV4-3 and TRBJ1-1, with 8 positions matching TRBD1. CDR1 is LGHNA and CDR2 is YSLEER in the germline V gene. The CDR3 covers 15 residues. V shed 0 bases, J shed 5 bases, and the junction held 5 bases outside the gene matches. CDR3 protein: CASSQDHRGGTEAFF. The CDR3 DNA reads TGCGCCAGCAGCCAAGATCACAGGGGGGGGACTGAAGCTTTCTTT.

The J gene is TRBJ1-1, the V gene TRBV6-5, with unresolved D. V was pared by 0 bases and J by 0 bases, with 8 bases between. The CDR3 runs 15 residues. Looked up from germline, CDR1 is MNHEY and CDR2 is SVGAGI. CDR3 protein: CASSYSRALNTEAFF. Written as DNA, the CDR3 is TGTGCCAGCAGTTACTCGCGGGCCCTGAACACTGAAGCTTTCTTT.

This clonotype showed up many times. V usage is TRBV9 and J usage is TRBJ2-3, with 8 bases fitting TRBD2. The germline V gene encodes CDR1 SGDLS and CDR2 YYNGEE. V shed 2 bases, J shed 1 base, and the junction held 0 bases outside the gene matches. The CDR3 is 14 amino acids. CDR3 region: CASSVSGGTDTQYF. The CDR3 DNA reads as TGTGCCAGCAGCGTTAGCGGGGGCACAGATACGCAGTATTTT.

CDR3 sequence reads: CAITQGGGVEYF. The DNA of the CDR3 is TGTGCCATCACGCAGGGCGGCGGGGTTGAGTATTTT. The chain has TRBV10-3 and TRBJ2-3; D may be TRBD2 (6 bases). Germline lookup yields CDR1 ENHRY and CDR2 SYGVKD. This CDR3 spans 12 amino acids. Trimming left V 7 bases short and J 13 bases short, with 18 bases between.

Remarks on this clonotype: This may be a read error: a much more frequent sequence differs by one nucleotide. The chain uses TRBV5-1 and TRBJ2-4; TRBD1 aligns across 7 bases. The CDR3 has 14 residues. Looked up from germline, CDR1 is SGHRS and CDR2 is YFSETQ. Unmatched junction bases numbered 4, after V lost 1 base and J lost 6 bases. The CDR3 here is CASSLKNRGNIQYF. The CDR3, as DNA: TGCGCCAGCAGCTTGAAAAACAGGGGAAACATTCAGTACTTC.

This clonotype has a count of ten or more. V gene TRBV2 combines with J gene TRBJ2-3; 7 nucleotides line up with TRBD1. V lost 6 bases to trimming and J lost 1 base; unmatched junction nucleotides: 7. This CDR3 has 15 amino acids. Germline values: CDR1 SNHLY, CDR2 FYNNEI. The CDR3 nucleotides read TGTGCCAGCAGCCCACAGGGGATGGGCACAGATACGCAGTATTTT. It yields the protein CASSPQGMGTDTQYF. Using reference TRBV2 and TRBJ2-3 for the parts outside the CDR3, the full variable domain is EPEVTQTPSHQVTQMGQEVILRCVPISNHLYFYWYRQILGQKVEFLVSFYNNEISEKSEIFDDQFSVERPDGSNFTLKIRSTKLEDSAMYFCASSPQGMGTDTQYFGPGTRLTVL.

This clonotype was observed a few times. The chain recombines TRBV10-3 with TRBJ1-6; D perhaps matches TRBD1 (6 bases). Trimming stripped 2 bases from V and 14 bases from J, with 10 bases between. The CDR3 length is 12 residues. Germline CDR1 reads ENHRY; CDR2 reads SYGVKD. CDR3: CAISEVGAALHF. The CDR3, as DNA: TGTGCCATCAGTGAGGTGGGGGCGGCCCTCCACTTT.

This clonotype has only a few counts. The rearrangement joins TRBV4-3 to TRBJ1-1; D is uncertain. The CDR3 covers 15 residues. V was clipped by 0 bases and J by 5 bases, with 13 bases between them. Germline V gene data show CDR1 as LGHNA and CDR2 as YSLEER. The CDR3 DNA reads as TGCGCCAGCAGCCAAGAAGCCCATACGGTGACTGAAGCTTTCTTT. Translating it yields CASSQEAHTVTEAFF.

CDR3 residues: CASTGTSGGQSTDTQYF. In DNA form, the CDR3 reads TGTGCCAGCACGGGGACTAGCGGGGGCCAGAGCACAGATACGCAGTATTTT. The genes are TRBV9 and TRBJ2-3, with 14 bases that match TRBD2. In germline, CDR1 is SGDLS, CDR2 YYNGEE. Unmatched junction bases numbered 6, after V lost 6 bases and J lost 0 bases. The CDR3 has 17 residues.

In DNA, the CDR3 is TGCGCCAGCAGCTTGGGAATAATGGTGAACACTGAAGCTTTCTTT. It translates to CASSLGIMVNTEAFF. The chain has TRBV5-1 and TRBJ1-1; no clear D gene. V gave up 0 bases and J gave up 0 bases, with 9 bases separating them. There are 15 residues in the CDR3. CDR1 and CDR2 from the germline V gene are SGHRS and YFSETQ.

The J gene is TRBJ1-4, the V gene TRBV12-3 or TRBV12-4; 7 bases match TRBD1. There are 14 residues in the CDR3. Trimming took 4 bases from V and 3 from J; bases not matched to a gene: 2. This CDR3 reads CASSSGTANEKLFF. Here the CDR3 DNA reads TGTGCCAGCAGTTCCGGGACAGCTAATGAAAAACTGTTTTTT.

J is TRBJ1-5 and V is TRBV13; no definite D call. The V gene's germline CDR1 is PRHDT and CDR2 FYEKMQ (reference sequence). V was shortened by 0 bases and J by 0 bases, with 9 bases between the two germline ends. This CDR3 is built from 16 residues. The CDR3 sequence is CASSLGPGYSNQPQHF. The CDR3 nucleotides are TGTGCCAGCAGCTTAGGCCCCGGATATAGCAATCAGCCCCAGCATTTT.

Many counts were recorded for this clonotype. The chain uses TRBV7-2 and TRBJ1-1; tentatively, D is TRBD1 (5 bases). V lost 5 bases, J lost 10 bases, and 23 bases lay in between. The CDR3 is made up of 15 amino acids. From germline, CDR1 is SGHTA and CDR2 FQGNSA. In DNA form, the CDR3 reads TGTGCCAGCAGCCGAGAAGGGGAACCGCCGCTCGGAGCTTTCTTT. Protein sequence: CASSREGEPPLGAFF.

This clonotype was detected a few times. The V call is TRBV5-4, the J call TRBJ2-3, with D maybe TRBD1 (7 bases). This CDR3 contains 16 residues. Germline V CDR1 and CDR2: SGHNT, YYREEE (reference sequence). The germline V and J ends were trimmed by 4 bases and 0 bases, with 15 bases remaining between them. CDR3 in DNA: TGTGCCAGCAGCCCTTCGCGGGACAGAAGCACAGATACGCAGTATTTT. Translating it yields CASSPSRDRSTDTQYF.

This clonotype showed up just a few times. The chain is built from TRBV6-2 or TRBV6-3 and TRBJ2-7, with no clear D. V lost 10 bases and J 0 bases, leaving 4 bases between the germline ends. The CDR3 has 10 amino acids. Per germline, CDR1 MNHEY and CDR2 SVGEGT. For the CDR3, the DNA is TGTGCCAACCTCTCCTACGAGCAGTACTTC. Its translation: CANLSYEQYF.

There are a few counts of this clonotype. The CDR3, as DNA: TGTGCCAGCAGCCAGACGAGCGGCTACACCTTC. It translates to CASSQTSGYTF. J is TRBJ1-2 and V is TRBV3-1; D is undetermined. CDR3 length: 11 residues. Trimming removed 3 bases from V and 8 bases from J, with 7 bases in between. Germline loops: CDR1 LGHDT, CDR2 YNNKEL (reference sequence).